These T cell receptor beta chains were read from a single sample in a study of T cell responses to AZD1222 COVID-19 vaccine. Only in-frame clones appear in the TCRdb table, and some are missing; sequencing was by immunoSEQ multiplex PCR. The sample lists 86,000 or so clones, approximately 89% occurring once. The source material was peripheral blood, sampled on day 0 of AZD1222 vaccination. Receptor source: an adult in good health. Both conserved end residues are part of each CDR3. Fields, in order: clone size, V gene, D gene, J gene, CDR3 DNA, CDR3 protein. The D gene is left open where the match is weak. Expanded clones are given a class, and other clones once, few, many or no size at all.

abundance: NA; v_gene: TRBV4-1; d_gene: TRBD1; j_gene: TRBJ2-3; CDR3nt: TGCGCCAGCAGCCCGGGACAGGGGAGCACAGATACGCAGTATTTT; CDR3aa: CASSPGQGSTDTQYF
abundance: NA; v_gene: TRBV19; d_gene: NA; j_gene: TRBJ2-1; CDR3nt: TGTGCCAGTAGTCCCAGAAACAATGAGCAGTTCTTC; CDR3aa: CASSPRNNEQFF
abundance: NA; v_gene: TRBV6-4; d_gene: NA; j_gene: TRBJ2-3; CDR3nt: TGTGCCAGTTCCCCGGGGGACACAGATACGCAGTATTTT; CDR3aa: CASSPGDTDTQYF
abundance: NA; v_gene: TRBV7-2; d_gene: TRBD2; j_gene: TRBJ2-5; CDR3nt: TGTGCCAGCAGCCCCGCGGGACTAGCTTTAGAGACCCAGTACTTC; CDR3aa: CASSPAGLALETQYF
abundance: NA; v_gene: TRBV11-2; d_gene: NA; j_gene: TRBJ2-7; CDR3nt: TGTGCCAGCAGCTTAGCGCAAGGGGTATACGAGCAGTACTTC; CDR3aa: CASSLAQGVYEQYF
abundance: NA; v_gene: TRBV5-6; d_gene: NA; j_gene: TRBJ2-7; CDR3nt: TGTGCCAGCAGCCTGCGCTTGGCGGTCCACGAGCAGTACTTC; CDR3aa: CASSLRLAVHEQYF
abundance: NA; v_gene: TRBV9; d_gene: NA; j_gene: TRBJ2-2; CDR3nt: TGTGCCAGCAACCCGGGACAAAACACCGGGGAGCTGTTTTTT; CDR3aa: CASNPGQNTGELFF
abundance: NA; v_gene: TRBV27; d_gene: NA; j_gene: TRBJ2-2; CDR3nt: TGTGCCAGCAGTTTAAGGGGGGTCATTGCCGGGGAGCTGTTTTTT; CDR3aa: CASSLRGVIAGELFF
abundance: NA; v_gene: TRBV15; d_gene: NA; j_gene: TRBJ2-1; CDR3nt: TGTGCCACCAGCAGAGATAACAGGGATTTTGAGCAGTTCTTC; CDR3aa: CATSRDNRDFEQFF
abundance: NA; v_gene: TRBV27; d_gene: NA; j_gene: TRBJ1-4; CDR3nt: TGTGCCAGCAGTTCCCCGGCAGGGGAAGGTGAAAAACTGTTTTTT; CDR3aa: CASSSPAGEGEKLFF
abundance: NA; v_gene: TRBV7-9; d_gene: TRBD1; j_gene: TRBJ1-1; CDR3nt: TGTGCCAGCAGCATAGACGGACAGGGAACTGAAGCTTTCTTT; CDR3aa: CASSIDGQGTEAFF
abundance: NA; v_gene: TRBV9; d_gene: NA; j_gene: TRBJ2-3; CDR3nt: TGTGCCAGCAGCGTAGCGGCCACTAGCACAGATACGCAGTATTTT; CDR3aa: CASSVAATSTDTQYF
abundance: NA; v_gene: TRBV20-1; d_gene: NA; j_gene: TRBJ2-7; CDR3nt: TGCAGTGCCGGGGACTCCTACGAGCAGTACTTC; CDR3aa: CSAGDSYEQYF
abundance: NA; v_gene: TRBV5-4; d_gene: NA; j_gene: TRBJ2-2; CDR3nt: TGTGCCAGCAGCGTCCCCGGGACGGAGAACACCGGGGAGCTGTTTTTT; CDR3aa: CASSVPGTENTGELFF
abundance: NA; v_gene: TRBV7-9; d_gene: TRBD1; j_gene: TRBJ1-6; CDR3nt: TGTGCCAGCAGCTTAGGAGGACAGGGTATTTCACCCCTCCACTTT; CDR3aa: CASSLGGQGISPLHF
abundance: NA; v_gene: TRBV28; d_gene: NA; j_gene: TRBJ2-3; CDR3nt: TGTGCCAGCATCTCCCCAGGGCGGACCACAGATACGCAGTATTTT; CDR3aa: CASISPGRTTDTQYF
abundance: NA; v_gene: TRBV19; d_gene: NA; j_gene: TRBJ1-4; CDR3nt: TGTGCCAGTAGTATTGGAGGGTTGGGTCTTGAAAAACTGTTTTTT; CDR3aa: CASSIGGLGLEKLFF
abundance: NA; v_gene: TRBV6-1; d_gene: TRBD2; j_gene: TRBJ2-5; CDR3nt: TGTGCCAGCAGTGAAGTCGACGGGACTAGCGGGAGGGCCGTGTGGGAGACCCAGTACTTC; CDR3aa: CASSEVDGTSGRAVWETQYF
abundance: NA; v_gene: TRBV27; d_gene: TRBD1; j_gene: TRBJ1-6; CDR3nt: TGTGCCAGCAGTTTCGGGGGACAGGTGTTTTCACCCCTCCACTTT; CDR3aa: CASSFGGQVFSPLHF
abundance: NA; v_gene: TRBV29-1; d_gene: TRBD1; j_gene: TRBJ1-2; CDR3nt: TGCAGCGCTGGACAGGGGTTACAGTATGGCTACACCTTC; CDR3aa: CSAGQGLQYGYTF
abundance: NA; v_gene: TRBV9; d_gene: NA; j_gene: TRBJ2-2; CDR3nt: TGTGCCAGCAGCGTAGCGGTATACGCGAACACCGGGGAGCTGTTTTTT; CDR3aa: CASSVAVYANTGELFF
abundance: NA; v_gene: TRBV6-5; d_gene: NA; j_gene: TRBJ1-6; CDR3nt: TGTGCCAGCAGGTCCCCAGGCTCACCCCTCCACTTT; CDR3aa: CASRSPGSPLHF
abundance: NA; v_gene: TRBV5-5; d_gene: TRBD1; j_gene: TRBJ2-7; CDR3nt: TGTGCCAGCAGCAATCAGGGGGCCTACGAGCAGTACTTC; CDR3aa: CASSNQGAYEQYF
abundance: few; v_gene: TRBV7-6; d_gene: TRBD1; j_gene: TRBJ1-1; CDR3nt: TGTGCCAGCAGCCTGGGACAGACTCACACTGAAGCTTTCTTT; CDR3aa: CASSLGQTHTEAFF
abundance: medium-sized; v_gene: TRBV12-3/TRBV12-4; d_gene: NA; j_gene: TRBJ2-7; CDR3nt: TGTGCCAGCAGTTTAGCCGTGGACTACGAGCAGTACTTC; CDR3aa: CASSLAVDYEQYF
abundance: NA; v_gene: TRBV20-1; d_gene: NA; j_gene: TRBJ2-7; CDR3nt: TGCAGTGCTAGGACGGACTTACAGCAGTACTTC; CDR3aa: CSARTDLQQYF
abundance: NA; v_gene: TRBV28; d_gene: NA; j_gene: TRBJ2-2; CDR3nt: TGTGCCAGCAGCCAGACTAGTACCGGGGAGCTGTTTTTT; CDR3aa: CASSQTSTGELFF
abundance: few; v_gene: TRBV19; d_gene: TRBD2; j_gene: TRBJ2-7; CDR3nt: TGTGCCAGTAGTAACCCCGGGGGGGCTGGTTACGAGCAGTACTTC; CDR3aa: CASSNPGGAGYEQYF
abundance: NA; v_gene: TRBV12-3/TRBV12-4; d_gene: NA; j_gene: TRBJ1-5; CDR3nt: TGTGCCAGCAGTTTCGGACAGTTCCAGCATTTT; CDR3aa: CASSFGQFQHF
abundance: NA; v_gene: TRBV18; d_gene: TRBD1; j_gene: TRBJ1-1; CDR3nt: TGTGCCAGCTCACCGTACGCAGGGGGTAACACTGAAGCTTTCTTT; CDR3aa: CASSPYAGGNTEAFF
abundance: NA; v_gene: TRBV28; d_gene: NA; j_gene: TRBJ1-1; CDR3nt: TGTGCCAGCAGTTCCCAAAAGGAGTGGGGTGAAGCTTTCTTT; CDR3aa: CASSSQKEWGEAFF
abundance: NA; v_gene: TRBV12-1; d_gene: NA; j_gene: TRBJ2-1; CDR3nt: TGTGCCAGCAGCCTTCGGACTAGCGGGAGTTATTGGGAGCAGTTCTTC; CDR3aa: CASSLRTSGSYWEQFF
abundance: NA; v_gene: TRBV7-2; d_gene: NA; j_gene: TRBJ1-5; CDR3nt: TGTGCCAGCACCTGGGGGTTTGAGAATCAGCCCCAGCATTTT; CDR3aa: CASTWGFENQPQHF
abundance: few; v_gene: TRBV19; d_gene: TRBD1; j_gene: TRBJ1-6; CDR3nt: TGTGCCAGTAGGAACGACAGGGGTAATTCACCCCTCCACTTT; CDR3aa: CASRNDRGNSPLHF
abundance: NA; v_gene: TRBV2; d_gene: NA; j_gene: TRBJ1-3; CDR3nt: TGTGCCACCATGGCGGACTCAGTTGGAAACACCATATATTTT; CDR3aa: CATMADSVGNTIYF
abundance: NA; v_gene: TRBV6-5; d_gene: NA; j_gene: TRBJ1-5; CDR3nt: TGTGCCAGCAGTTTTGACCGCAATCAGCCCCAGCATTTT; CDR3aa: CASSFDRNQPQHF
abundance: NA; v_gene: TRBV5-1; d_gene: NA; j_gene: TRBJ1-1; CDR3nt: TGCGCCAGCAGCCCACAGGACGGGCGTGGAGCTTTCTTT; CDR3aa: CASSPQDGRGAFF
abundance: NA; v_gene: TRBV19; d_gene: TRBD1; j_gene: TRBJ1-1; CDR3nt: TGTGCCAGTAGTATTCGCGGACAGGAGAACACTGAAGCTTTCTTT; CDR3aa: CASSIRGQENTEAFF
abundance: NA; v_gene: TRBV11-2; d_gene: TRBD2; j_gene: TRBJ2-5; CDR3nt: TGTGCCAGCAGCTTAGTTGCGGGAGGCGGGGAGACCCAGTACTTC; CDR3aa: CASSLVAGGGETQYF
abundance: NA; v_gene: TRBV7-8; d_gene: NA; j_gene: TRBJ1-2; CDR3nt: TGTGCCAGCACCCTTAAACTTTCTCGTGGGGACTATGGCTACACCTTC; CDR3aa: CASTLKLSRGDYGYTF
abundance: NA; v_gene: TRBV21-1; d_gene: NA; j_gene: TRBJ2-7; CDR3nt: TGTGCCAGCAGCTCAAGGACGGCATTAAAATCCCGGCGGGCGGGACACCTTTGGGAGCAGTACTTC; CDR3aa: CASSSRTALKSRRAGHLWEQYF